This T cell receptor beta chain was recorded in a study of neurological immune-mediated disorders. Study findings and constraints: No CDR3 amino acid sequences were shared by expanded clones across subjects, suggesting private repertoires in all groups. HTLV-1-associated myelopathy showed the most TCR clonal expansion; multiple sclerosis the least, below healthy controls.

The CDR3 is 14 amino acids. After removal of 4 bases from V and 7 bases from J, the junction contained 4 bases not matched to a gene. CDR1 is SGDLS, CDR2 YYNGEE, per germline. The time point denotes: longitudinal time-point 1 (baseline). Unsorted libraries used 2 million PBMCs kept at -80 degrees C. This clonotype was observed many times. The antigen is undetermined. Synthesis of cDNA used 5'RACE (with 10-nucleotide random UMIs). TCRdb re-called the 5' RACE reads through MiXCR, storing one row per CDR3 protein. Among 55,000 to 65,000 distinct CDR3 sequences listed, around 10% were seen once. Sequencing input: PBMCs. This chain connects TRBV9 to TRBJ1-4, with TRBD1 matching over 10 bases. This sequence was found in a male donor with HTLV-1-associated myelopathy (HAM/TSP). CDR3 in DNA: TGTGCCAGCAGCCCGGGACAGGGGATTGAAAAACTGTTTTTT. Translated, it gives CASSPGQGIEKLFF. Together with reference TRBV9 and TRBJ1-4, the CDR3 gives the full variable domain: DSGVTQTPKHLITATGQRVTLRCSPRSGDLSVYWYQQSLDQGLQFLIQYYNGEERAKGNILERFSAQQFPDLHSELNLSSLELGDSALYFCASSPGQGIEKLFFGSGTQLSVL.